This note documents a single T cell receptor beta chain sequence. The antigen is unknown. This CDR3 has 13 amino acids. Trimming pared 3 bases from V and 4 bases from J, leaving 9 bases between. Germline V CDR1 and CDR2: MNHNS, SASEGT. The sample originates from a study of a mutant IDH1 vaccine in newly diagnosed glioma. Study overall: Patients got radiotherapy, temozolomide, or both beforehand, and most got both.

The data were produced by immunoSEQ multiplex PCR, yet TCRdb's version contains in-frame clones alone and is incomplete. The sample lists about 98,000 clones, 70% to 90% seen once, with approximately 0.58% in the top ten. The time point denotes: baseline, week 1 (first vaccination visit). The treatment here: pre-vaccination baseline after standard-of-care therapy. Study findings and constraints: The occurrence of vaccine-induced immune responses was seen in roughly 93% of patients.

Sequencing was performed on PBMCs, taken from a glioma patient treated with radiotherapy, temozolomide or both. The TCR originated in a woman between 50 and 59 years old with glioma. This chain links TRBV6-1 with TRBJ1-1, with D hard to call. This chain's CDR3 is CASSDQAGTEAFF. Here the CDR3 DNA reads TGTGCCAGCAGTGACCAAGCGGGCACTGAAGCTTTCTTT.